Listed here is a single TCR beta chain. Its antigen remains unknown. This sample stems from a study of beta chain features in type 1 diabetes. Findings and limits, study-wide: Sequencing the cDNA could make cells with high TCR expression show up more than they should. Type 1 diabetes patients had moderately but significantly shorter TCRB CDR3s in all four CD4+ subsets. Relative to healthy donors, patients appeared to have naive, central memory and Treg TCRB repertoires that were more similar.

What was sequenced were expressed TCRB transcripts, since all of the isolated RNA had been reverse transcribed. TCRdb's copy holds only in-frame clones and misses some; the assay was immunoSEQ multiplex PCR. The table shows fewer than 400,000 clones, with over 7% occurring only once. A CD45RO/CCR7/CD25/CD127/CD95/CD27 panel sorted naive, central memory, regulatory and stem cell-like memory CD4+ cells. Each of the sorted populations had a purity greater than 98%. Germline V gene data show CDR1 as LNHDA and CDR2 as SQIVND (reference sequence). The CDR3 contains 12 residues. V was cut by 5 bases and J by 10 bases, with 14 bases left in between.

The chain employs TRBV19 and TRBJ1-1; D call uncertain. This receptor was identified in a man aged 25 to 40 with type 1 diabetes. The material sequenced was central memory CD4+ T cells from blood. In DNA form, the CDR3 reads TGTGCCAGTAGTTCTTACGGTGCGCCAGCTTTCTTT. Its translation is CASSSYGAPAFF.